This T cell receptor beta chain was retrieved from a study of molecular identifiers for immune sequencing clone quantification. About the study: Split five ways in replicates, RNA from roughly 20,000 or 100,000 naive CD8 cells had four portions sequenced.

TCRdb redid the calling of the PCR reads with MiXCR, one entry per CDR3 protein. Among around 89,000 distinct CDR3 sequences listed, around 20% were seen once. Study-level results: Sizes of highly expanded clones could be underestimated through identical TCRs sharing a barcode.

The V and J ends lost 4 bases and 5 bases, in that order; junction bases with no gene match: 6. From germline, CDR1 is SEHNR and CDR2 FQNEAQ (reference sequence). The CDR3 runs 14 residues. This clonotype was seen ten or more times. Antigen specificity is unknown. Between about 19,000 and 1,100,000 sorted cells, with 10%, 30% or 50% RNA, yielded naive CD8 libraries. The receptor comes from a human donor in good health. Some libraries in this study had Jurkat cell RNA spiked in. The genes are TRBV7-9 and TRBJ1-1; TRBD1 matches 8 bases. Sequenced input: naive CD8+ T cells from blood, with Jurkat cell RNA spiked in. Subset reported: FACS-sorted CD8+CD4-CCR7+CD45RA+ naive T cells. CDR3 bases: TGTGCCAGCAGCTCCCGACAGGGGAGGACTGAAGCTTTCTTT. Translation gives CASSSRQGRTEAFF.